The following is a T cell receptor (beta chain) sequence with its context. The antigen is unknown. The sample comes from a study of cytomegalovirus exposure and HLA in healthy donors. Study results and limitations: Clonal expansion was found to be greater in HLA-associated TCR beta chains than in equally common others in a later analysis. Productive rates of about 90% or about 30% were seen for most TCR beta V segments in an earlier analysis.

The CDR3 sequence is 15 residues long. The germline V gene has CDR1 LNHDA and CDR2 SQIVND (reference sequence). Trimming left V 4 bases short and J 4 bases short, with 16 bases between. 13 Jbeta primers and 60 Vbeta primers were used for the PCR. TCRdb's table, derived via immunoSEQ multiplex PCR, lists solely in-frame clones and lacks some. Of about 160,000 clones detected, approximately 82% appear once; the ten largest clones hold 4.9%. V and J are TRBV19 and TRBJ1-2; D is perhaps TRBD1 (5 bases). This sequence was found in a male donor in good health and CMV-seronegative. Sequenced sample: PBMCs. The CDR3 DNA is TGTGCCAGTAGTAGAGACGACAGCCTACTCTATGGCTACACCTTC. Protein product: CASSRDDSLLYGYTF. The full variable domain, in which reference TRBV19 and TRBJ1-2 provide the parts outside the CDR3, is DGGITQSPKYLFRKEGQNVTLSCEQNLNHDAMYWYRQDPGQGLRLIYYSQIVNDFQKGDIAEGYSVSREKKESFPLTVTSAQKNPTAFYLCASSRDDSLLYGYTFGSGTRLTVV.